Listed below are T cell receptor beta chains from one sample, sequenced in a study of post-analysis software for immune sequencing data. TCRdb re-analysed the PCR reads in MiXCR, keeping a single row per CDR3 protein. Of 820,000 or so distinct CDR3 sequences listed, roughly 50% are singletons. The specimen was blood. The receptors originated from a girl between 10 and 17 years old with multiple sclerosis. The CDR3 runs from the conserved cysteine through the conserved F or W. The order of the fields is V gene, D gene, clone size, J gene, CDR3 protein, CDR3 DNA. D genes are given only for firm matches. The size of a clone is reported for some rows only, either as once, few or many, or as a class for expanded clones.

v_gene: TRBV10-3; d_gene: NA; abundance: NA; j_gene: TRBJ2-5; CDR3aa: CAISEVGKQETQYF; CDR3nt: TGTGCCATCAGTGAGGTCGGGAAACAAGAGACCCAGTACTTC
v_gene: TRBV14; d_gene: NA; abundance: few; j_gene: TRBJ2-7; CDR3aa: CASSQRGLSYEQYF; CDR3nt: TGTGCCAGCAGCCAACGGGGACTCTCCTACGAGCAGTACTTC
v_gene: TRBV24-1; d_gene: TRBD2; abundance: NA; j_gene: TRBJ2-7; CDR3aa: CATSDPNSGRAYEQYF; CDR3nt: TGTGCCACCAGTGATCCTAATAGCGGGAGGGCCTACGAGCAGTACTTC
v_gene: TRBV14; d_gene: TRBD1; abundance: NA; j_gene: TRBJ1-1; CDR3aa: CASSQAPGQGAFF; CDR3nt: TGTGCCAGCAGCCAGGCGCCGGGACAGGGAGCTTTCTTT
v_gene: TRBV10-3; d_gene: NA; abundance: NA; j_gene: TRBJ2-3; CDR3aa: CAISANLDTQYF; CDR3nt: TGTGCCATCTCGGCTAATTTGGATACGCAGTATTTT
v_gene: TRBV7-7; d_gene: TRBD2; abundance: once; j_gene: TRBJ2-1; CDR3aa: CASSKIAGRSYNEQFF; CDR3nt: TGTGCTAGCAGCAAAATAGCGGGTCGATCCTACAATGAGCAGTTCTTC
v_gene: TRBV29-1; d_gene: NA; abundance: NA; j_gene: TRBJ2-5; CDR3aa: CSVEREETQYF; CDR3nt: TGCAGCGTTGAGAGGGAAGAGACCCAGTACTTC
v_gene: TRBV5-1; d_gene: TRBD2; abundance: NA; j_gene: TRBJ2-5; CDR3aa: CASSSSPGLAVETQYF; CDR3nt: TGCGCCAGCAGCTCCTCCCCGGGACTAGCGGTGGAGACCCAGTACTTC
v_gene: TRBV5-1; d_gene: NA; abundance: few; j_gene: TRBJ1-1; CDR3aa: CASSLLKGTEAFF; CDR3nt: TGCGCCAGCAGCTTGTTAAAGGGCACTGAAGCTTTCTTT
v_gene: TRBV10-3; d_gene: NA; abundance: NA; j_gene: TRBJ2-7; CDR3aa: CAISENRGQYF; CDR3nt: TGTGCCATCAGTGAGAACCGGGGCCAGTACTTC
v_gene: TRBV5-1; d_gene: NA; abundance: NA; j_gene: TRBJ2-6; CDR3aa: CASSLDVSEANVLTF; CDR3nt: TGCGCCAGCAGCTTGGACGTTTCGGAGGCCAACGTCCTGACTTTC
v_gene: TRBV12-3/TRBV12-4; d_gene: TRBD1; abundance: NA; j_gene: TRBJ1-1; CDR3aa: CASSVTGRKNTEAFF; CDR3nt: TGTGCCAGCAGCGTGACAGGGCGGAAGAACACTGAAGCTTTCTTT
v_gene: TRBV20-1; d_gene: TRBD1; abundance: few; j_gene: TRBJ2-7; CDR3aa: CSAREGQGDYEQYF; CDR3nt: TGCAGTGCTAGAGAGGGCCAGGGGGACTACGAGCAGTACTTC
v_gene: TRBV7-2; d_gene: TRBD1; abundance: NA; j_gene: TRBJ2-1; CDR3aa: CASSRPGQGFNEQFF; CDR3nt: TGTGCCAGCAGCCGTCCGGGACAGGGGTTCAATGAGCAGTTCTTC
v_gene: TRBV5-1; d_gene: NA; abundance: NA; j_gene: TRBJ1-5; CDR3aa: CASSPGGYSNQPQHF; CDR3nt: TGTGCCAGCAGCCCCGGCGGTTATAGCAATCAGCCCCAGCATTTT
v_gene: TRBV7-9; d_gene: NA; abundance: NA; j_gene: TRBJ2-7; CDR3aa: CASSPRDGVLEQYF; CDR3nt: TGTGCCAGCAGCCCCCGGGACGGCGTCTTGGAGCAGTACTTC
v_gene: TRBV10-3; d_gene: NA; abundance: NA; j_gene: TRBJ1-4; CDR3aa: CATKGGTGEKLFF; CDR3nt: TGTGCCACCAAGGGGGGGACCGGTGAAAAACTGTTTTTT
v_gene: TRBV20-1; d_gene: NA; abundance: few; j_gene: TRBJ2-7; CDR3aa: CSASPPGVSYEQYF; CDR3nt: TGCAGTGCTAGTCCCCCGGGGGTAAGCTACGAGCAGTACTTC
v_gene: TRBV5-5; d_gene: NA; abundance: NA; j_gene: TRBJ2-4; CDR3aa: CASSSEGPKNIQYF; CDR3nt: TGTGCCAGCAGCTCAGAAGGTCCTAAAAACATTCAGTACTTC
v_gene: TRBV20-1; d_gene: TRBD2; abundance: NA; j_gene: TRBJ2-7; CDR3aa: CSAIGGTSAYEQYF; CDR3nt: TGCAGTGCAATAGGTGGGACTAGCGCCTACGAGCAGTACTTC
v_gene: TRBV19; d_gene: NA; abundance: few; j_gene: TRBJ2-7; CDR3aa: CASGGQSYEQYF; CDR3nt: TGTGCCAGTGGAGGACAGTCCTACGAGCAGTACTTC
v_gene: TRBV7-3; d_gene: TRBD2; abundance: NA; j_gene: TRBJ2-7; CDR3aa: CASSESGRGNYEQYF; CDR3nt: TGTGCCAGCAGCGAGAGCGGGAGGGGGAACTACGAGCAGTACTTC
v_gene: TRBV3-1; d_gene: TRBD1; abundance: NA; j_gene: TRBJ1-6; CDR3aa: CASSQGQGGGSPLHF; CDR3nt: TGTGCCAGCAGCCAAGGACAGGGGGGCGGTTCACCCCTCCACTTT
v_gene: TRBV12-3/TRBV12-4; d_gene: NA; abundance: NA; j_gene: TRBJ2-3; CDR3aa: CASSPLRVFGTDTQYF; CDR3nt: TGTGCCAGCAGTCCCCTCAGGGTCTTCGGCACAGATACGCAGTATTTT
v_gene: TRBV7-3; d_gene: TRBD2; abundance: NA; j_gene: TRBJ2-1; CDR3aa: CASSQRSGGHNEQFF; CDR3nt: TGTGCCAGCAGCCAAAGGTCGGGAGGGCACAATGAGCAGTTCTTC
v_gene: TRBV4-1; d_gene: NA; abundance: few; j_gene: TRBJ2-4; CDR3aa: CASSQDVSDSNAKNIQYF; CDR3nt: TGCGCCAGCAGCCAAGATGTATCGGATTCCAATGCCAAAAACATTCAGTACTTC
v_gene: TRBV5-1; d_gene: NA; abundance: NA; j_gene: TRBJ1-1; CDR3aa: CASRSGAGNTEAFF; CDR3nt: TGCGCCAGCAGGTCGGGGGCCGGGAACACTGAAGCTTTCTTT
v_gene: TRBV7-2; d_gene: NA; abundance: NA; j_gene: TRBJ2-5; CDR3aa: CASSFTYKQYF; CDR3nt: TGTGCCAGCAGTTTTACCTACAAGCAGTACTTC
v_gene: TRBV20-1; d_gene: TRBD2; abundance: few; j_gene: TRBJ2-7; CDR3aa: CSARRAGGPYEQYF; CDR3nt: TGCAGTGCTAGGCGAGCGGGAGGGCCTTACGAGCAGTACTTC
v_gene: TRBV3-1; d_gene: TRBD2; abundance: few; j_gene: TRBJ2-1; CDR3aa: CASSRFIAGEKDEQFF; CDR3nt: TGTGCCAGCAGCCGATTCATAGCGGGAGAAAAGGATGAGCAGTTCTTC
v_gene: TRBV6-5; d_gene: TRBD2; abundance: NA; j_gene: TRBJ2-5; CDR3aa: CASSYSAGLAGKETQYF; CDR3nt: TGTGCCAGCAGTTACTCGGCCGGACTAGCGGGGAAAGAGACCCAGTACTTC
v_gene: TRBV6-5; d_gene: TRBD2; abundance: NA; j_gene: TRBJ2-2; CDR3aa: CASSYSIGLAGSSGELFF; CDR3nt: TGTGCCAGCAGTTACTCGATAGGGCTAGCGGGATCCTCCGGGGAGCTGTTTTTT
v_gene: TRBV20-1; d_gene: NA; abundance: few; j_gene: TRBJ2-1; CDR3aa: CSAALIMAGEQFF; CDR3nt: TGCAGTGCGGCATTAATCATGGCAGGCGAGCAGTTCTTC
v_gene: TRBV14; d_gene: TRBD2; abundance: NA; j_gene: TRBJ2-7; CDR3aa: CASSRLTSGLLYEQYF; CDR3nt: TGTGCCAGCAGCCGATTGACTAGCGGACTTCTCTACGAGCAGTACTTC
v_gene: TRBV28; d_gene: NA; abundance: NA; j_gene: TRBJ2-4; CDR3aa: CASSSPGFKNIQYF; CDR3nt: TGTGCCAGCAGTTCTCCGGGTTTCAAAAACATTCAGTACTTC
v_gene: TRBV24-1; d_gene: TRBD2; abundance: NA; j_gene: TRBJ2-1; CDR3aa: CATSTLAGGPDEQFF; CDR3nt: TGTGCCACCAGTACCTTAGCGGGAGGGCCTGATGAGCAGTTCTTC
v_gene: TRBV27; d_gene: TRBD1; abundance: NA; j_gene: TRBJ2-7; CDR3aa: CASSPGTGGLTYEQYF; CDR3nt: TGTGCCAGCAGCCCAGGGACAGGGGGGCTCACCTACGAGCAGTACTTC
v_gene: TRBV6-5; d_gene: TRBD2; abundance: NA; j_gene: TRBJ2-7; CDR3aa: CASSKVASGTYEQYF; CDR3nt: TGTGCCAGCAGTAAGGTCGCTAGCGGGACCTACGAGCAGTACTTC
v_gene: TRBV5-1; d_gene: TRBD1; abundance: NA; j_gene: TRBJ1-2; CDR3aa: CASSWTGGPLGYTF; CDR3nt: TGCGCCAGCAGCTGGACAGGGGGCCCCCTTGGCTACACCTTC
v_gene: TRBV5-1; d_gene: NA; abundance: few; j_gene: TRBJ2-5; CDR3aa: CASSKYRSVQETQYF; CDR3nt: TGCGCCAGCAGCAAATACCGCAGCGTTCAAGAGACCCAGTACTTC
v_gene: TRBV7-3; d_gene: NA; abundance: NA; j_gene: TRBJ2-5; CDR3aa: CASSLTSGPQETQYF; CDR3nt: TGTGCCAGCAGCTTAACCAGCGGCCCCCAAGAGACCCAGTACTTC
v_gene: TRBV5-1; d_gene: TRBD2; abundance: NA; j_gene: TRBJ2-1; CDR3aa: CASSSPSGDYNEQFF; CDR3nt: TGCGCCAGCAGCTCCCCTAGCGGGGACTACAACGAGCAGTTCTTC
v_gene: TRBV5-1; d_gene: NA; abundance: NA; j_gene: TRBJ1-2; CDR3aa: CASSLAGTGNDTF; CDR3nt: TGCGCCAGCAGCTTGGCAGGGACCGGGAACGACACCTTC
v_gene: TRBV20-1; d_gene: TRBD1; abundance: NA; j_gene: TRBJ1-2; CDR3aa: CSASTGQVNYGYTF; CDR3nt: TGCAGTGCCTCAACGGGACAGGTTAACTATGGCTACACCTTC
v_gene: TRBV29-1; d_gene: NA; abundance: few; j_gene: TRBJ2-7; CDR3aa: CSVRGHLIDEQYF; CDR3nt: TGCAGCGTGCGTGGACACCTGATCGACGAGCAGTACTTC
v_gene: TRBV7-2; d_gene: TRBD1; abundance: NA; j_gene: TRBJ1-5; CDR3aa: CASKHGTDPNQPQHF; CDR3nt: TGTGCCAGCAAGCACGGGACAGACCCCAATCAGCCCCAGCATTTT
v_gene: TRBV3-1; d_gene: TRBD1; abundance: NA; j_gene: TRBJ2-7; CDR3aa: CASSQGPFRDSRPYEQYF; CDR3nt: TGTGCCAGCAGCCAAGGACCTTTCCGGGACAGCCGACCCTACGAGCAGTACTTC
v_gene: TRBV20-1; d_gene: NA; abundance: NA; j_gene: TRBJ2-7; CDR3aa: CSARDPGEASYEQYF; CDR3nt: TGCAGTGCTAGAGACCCAGGGGAGGCGAGCTACGAGCAGTACTTC
v_gene: TRBV10-3; d_gene: NA; abundance: NA; j_gene: TRBJ1-1; CDR3aa: CAISPGTGSEAFF; CDR3nt: TGTGCCATCAGTCCCGGGACCGGATCTGAAGCTTTCTTT
v_gene: TRBV13; d_gene: TRBD2; abundance: NA; j_gene: TRBJ2-1; CDR3aa: CASSLGHLAGGNEQFF; CDR3nt: TGTGCCAGCAGCTTAGGCCACCTAGCGGGGGGGAATGAGCAGTTCTTC
v_gene: TRBV6-6; d_gene: TRBD2; abundance: NA; j_gene: TRBJ2-3; CDR3aa: CASSKIQGLAGGNTQYF; CDR3nt: TGTGCCAGCAGTAAAATACAGGGACTAGCGGGCGGGAATACGCAGTATTTT
v_gene: TRBV5-5; d_gene: NA; abundance: NA; j_gene: TRBJ1-5; CDR3aa: CACSPQGSYSNQPQHF; CDR3nt: TGTGCCTGCAGCCCCCAAGGCAGTTATAGCAATCAGCCCCAGCATTTT